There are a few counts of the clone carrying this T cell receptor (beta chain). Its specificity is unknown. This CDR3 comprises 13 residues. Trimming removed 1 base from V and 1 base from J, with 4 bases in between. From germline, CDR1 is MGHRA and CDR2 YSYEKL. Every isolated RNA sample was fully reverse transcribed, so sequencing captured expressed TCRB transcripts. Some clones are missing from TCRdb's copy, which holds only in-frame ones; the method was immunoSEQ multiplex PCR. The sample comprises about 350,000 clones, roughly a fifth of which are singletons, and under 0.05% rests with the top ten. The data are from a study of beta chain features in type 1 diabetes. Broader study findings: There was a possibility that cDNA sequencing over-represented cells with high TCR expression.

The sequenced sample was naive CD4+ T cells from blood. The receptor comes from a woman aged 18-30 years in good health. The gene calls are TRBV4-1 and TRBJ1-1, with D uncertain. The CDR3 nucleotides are TGCGCCAGCAGCCAAGCGAGGAACACTGAAGCTTTCTTT. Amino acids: CASSQARNTEAFF.